This T cell receptor beta chain was sequenced for a study of blood T cell repertoires in COVID-19. Study context: Sites across the United States, Italy and Spain contributed samples from acute and convalescent COVID-19. The analysed material was cDNA or gDNA that came from T cells, B-cell-depleted T cells, or PBMCs.

Germline loops: CDR1 SEHNR, CDR2 FQNEAQ (reference sequence). The V segment lost 3 bases and the J segment 7 bases; nucleotides outside the gene matches: 4. The CDR3 is made up of 13 amino acids. Original processing notes: Estimates of nucleated cell counts were drawn from the amplification of reference gene primers. The data were produced by immunoSEQ multiplex PCR, yet TCRdb's version contains in-frame clones alone and is incomplete. The V and J calls and clone size are taken from that table; D and trimming were inferred from the DNA. The table lists approximately 160,000 clones, more than 85% of them singletons.

The sequence came from a man between 45 and 60 years old with acute or convalescent COVID-19. The gene calls are TRBV7-9 and TRBJ1-2; TRBD1 agrees at 8 bases. The sample taken for sequencing was peripheral blood. CDR3 sequence: CASSLDRVIGYTF. The CDR3 region has the DNA TGTGCCAGCAGCTTGGACAGGGTAATTGGCTACACCTTC. Combining the CDR3 with reference TRBV7-9 and TRBJ1-2 gives the whole variable domain DTGVSQNPRHKITKRGQNVTFRCDPISEHNRLYWYRQTLGQGPEFLTYFQNEAQLEKSRLLSDRFSAERPKGSFSTLEIQRTEQGDSAMYLCASSLDRVIGYTFGSGTRLTVV.